The clone carrying this T cell receptor (beta chain) was counted only a few times. The V and J ends lost 0 bases and 9 bases, in that order; junction bases with no gene match: 5. The CDR3 sequence is 15 residues long. Germline CDR1 is SGHRS and CDR2 is YFSETQ. Assay used: immunoSEQ multiplex PCR; TCRdb lists only in-frame clones, some missing. The table records roughly 160,000 clones, 60% to 85% of them present only once. The data are from a study of blood T cell repertoires in COVID-19. The clonotype originates from a woman in her sixties with COVID-19, enrolled during active disease. The specimen was peripheral blood. The V call is TRBV5-1, the J call TRBJ1-6, with 8 bases lining up with TRBD1. CDR3 protein: CASSLDQGARSPLHF. The DNA for the CDR3 is TGCGCCAGCAGCTTGGACCAGGGGGCGCGTTCACCCCTCCACTTT.